These 26 T cell receptor beta chains share one sample of origin, sequenced in a study of cytomegalovirus exposure and HLA in healthy donors (dated by TCRdb to between 2016 and 2019). Library method: the immunoSEQ multiplex PCR assay. The multiplex PCR relied on a mix of 60 forward primers for TCR Vbeta segments and 13 reverse primers for TCR Jbeta segments. TCRdb took over this immuneACCESS table, retaining in-frame rearrangements with V and J assigned. Such tables are incomplete; in checked studies, under half of the missing clones stem from an unresolved V gene, and the remainder is unexplained. In this sample the table shows about 180,000 clones, 82% of which occur a single time. In total, the top ten clones hold 1.5% to 1.7% of the sample. The sample comprised PBMCs. The receptors were gathered from a man aged 40-49 years in good health and CMV-seronegative.

The chain joins TRBV27 to TRBJ2-7; possibly TRBD1 for D (6 bases). V was clipped by 5 bases and J by 5 bases, with 7 bases between them. This CDR3 is 11 amino acids long. CDR1 MNHEY and CDR2 SMNVEV come from the germline V gene (reference sequence). CDR3 nucleotides: TGTGCCAGCAGTACAGGGAACGAGCAGTACTTC. It encodes CASSTGNEQYF.

The gene calls are TRBV11-2 and TRBJ1-3, with unresolved D. Germline V gene data show CDR1 as SGHAT and CDR2 as FQNNGV. Trimming stripped 0 bases from V and 0 bases from J, with 9 bases between. This CDR3 is built from 16 residues. CDR3 protein: CASSLDAAFSGNTIYF. The CDR3 DNA sequence: TGTGCCAGCAGCTTAGACGCGGCCTTCTCTGGAAACACCATATATTTT.

This clone showed up just a few times. This chain uses TRBV5-6 with TRBJ1-1; D remains ambiguous. Trimming pared 4 bases from V and 0 bases from J, leaving 13 bases between. The CDR3 contains 15 residues. CDR1 is SGHDT, CDR2 YYEEEE, per germline. CDR3 loop: CASSPPLSMNTEAFF. In DNA, the CDR3 is TGTGCCAGCAGCCCTCCCCTAAGCATGAACACTGAAGCTTTCTTT.

The chain couples TRBV7-8 to TRBJ2-3, with TRBD2 matching 7 bases. The CDR3 contains 16 residues. Germline V lookup: CDR1 SGHVS, CDR2 FQNEAQ. J was trimmed by 0 bases and V by 1 base; bases with no gene match: 4. CDR3 sequence reads: CASSLGVAGSTDTQYF. CDR3 coding DNA: TGTGCCAGCAGCTTAGGGGTAGCGGGTAGCACAGATACGCAGTATTTT.

The chain joins TRBV21-1 to TRBJ2-5; the tabulated D call, TRBD1, remains unverified against the DNA. TRBV21-1 is given as a pseudogene. The CDR3 loop spans 17 amino acids. This CDR3 is CASSKGRDRGHQETQYF. The CDR3 DNA is TGTGCCAGCAGCAAAGGGAGGGACAGGGGCCACCAAGAGACCCAGTACTTC.

This sequence joins TRBV5-4 and TRBJ2-1; weak D call: TRBD1 (5 bases). The CDR3 sequence is 15 residues long. The V gene lost 0 bases and the J gene lost 6 bases, with 13 bases spanning the gap. Per germline, CDR1 SGHNT and CDR2 YYREEE (reference sequence). CDR3 bases: TGTGCCAGCAGCTTGGTGCAGGGCCGCCTCAATGAGCAGTTCTTC. It is translated as CASSLVQGRLNEQFF.

This rearrangement joins TRBV15 to TRBJ1-1, with TRBD1 matching over 7 bases. The germline gives CDR1 LNHNV, CDR2 YYDKDF (reference sequence). The V gene end was trimmed by 3 bases and the J gene end by 10 bases; junction bases not matched to a gene: 5. The CDR3 contains 12 residues. CDR3 in amino acids: CATSSTGERAFF. CDR3 bases: TGTGCCACCAGCAGCACAGGGGAAAGAGCTTTCTTT.

The chain combines TRBV27 with TRBJ2-7, with D perhaps matching TRBD1 (5 bases). Looked up from germline, CDR1 is MNHEY and CDR2 is SMNVEV (reference sequence). The CDR3 covers 12 residues. The ends were cut back, 3 bases at V and 9 bases at J, with 12 bases in the middle. CDR3 amino acids: CASSFSGLRQYF. As DNA, the CDR3 is TGTGCCAGCAGTTTCTCAGGGTTGCGGCAGTACTTC.

In regard to this clone: This same CDR3 is encoded by further DNA sequences in the sample. The chain uses TRBV7-3 and TRBJ2-3; the match to TRBD2 covers 9 bases. Germline trimming cut 1 base from V and 4 bases from J; bases unmatched to any gene: 3. The CDR3 is 15 residues long. Germline CDR1 reads SGHTA; CDR2 reads FQGTGA. DNA for the CDR3: TGTGCCAGCAGCTTAAGCGGGGGGGCCTCAGATACGCAGTATTTT. Translating gives CASSLSGGASDTQYF.

J is TRBJ2-7 and V is TRBV6-6; the match to TRBD1 covers 7 bases. The junction had 12 bases not matched to a gene; V was cut back by 4 bases and J by 6 bases. The CDR3 contains 15 residues. The germline V gene has CDR1 MNHNY and CDR2 SVGAGI (reference sequence). The CDR3 protein is CASSSDRPSYVEQYF. The CDR3 DNA is TGTGCCAGCAGTTCGGACAGGCCCTCTTACGTCGAGCAGTACTTC.

This chain's CDR3 is CASRMEKGASYEQYF. In DNA, the CDR3 is TGCGCCAGCCGTATGGAGAAGGGGGCATCCTACGAGCAGTACTTC. This chain joins TRBV10-2 and TRBJ2-7; TRBD1 matches 7 bases. Germline V CDR1 and CDR2: WSHSY, SAAADI. This CDR3 spans 15 amino acids. After removal of 8 bases from V and 1 base from J, the junction contained 11 bases not matched to a gene.

The V call is TRBV6-5, the J call TRBJ2-7; 7 nucleotides agree with TRBD1. The CDR3 is 15 amino acids. Looked up from germline, CDR1 is MNHEY and CDR2 is SVGAGI. J was trimmed by 3 bases and V by 6 bases; bases with no gene match: 11. The CDR3 DNA sequence: TGTGCCAGCAGCCTAAGGACAGGAATGGACTACGAGCAGTACTTC. Protein: CASSLRTGMDYEQYF.

DNA of the CDR3: TGTGCCAGCAGCTTGGGGTCCCTGGGGAGTGGAAACACCATATATTTT. Translating it yields CASSLGSLGSGNTIYF. The chain has TRBV5-5 and TRBJ1-3; D unresolved. Germline V gene lookup returns CDR1 SGHKS and CDR2 YYEKEE (reference sequence). The CDR3 is 16 residues long. V lost 0 bases to trimming and J lost 3 bases, with 13 bases between them. The variable domain in full, completed from reference TRBV5-5 and TRBJ1-3, reads DAGVTQSPTHLIKTRGQQVTLRCSPISGHKSVSWYQQVLGQGPQFIFQYYEKEERGRGNFPDRFSARQFPNYSSELNVNALLLGDSALYLCASSLGSLGSGNTIYFGEGSWLTVV.

The V call is TRBV15, the J call TRBJ1-2; TRBD1 might be the D (6 bases). Per germline, CDR1 LNHNV and CDR2 YYDKDF (reference sequence). V was cut by 2 bases and J by 4 bases, with 11 bases left in between. CDR3 length: 14 amino acids. CDR3 DNA: TGTGCCACCAGCAGACAGGGGTTGGGCTATGGCTACACCTTC. It translates to CATSRQGLGYGYTF.

CDR3 sequence reads: CASGFTGTGVITGELFF. The CDR3 DNA sequence: TGTGCTAGTGGTTTTACCGGGACAGGGGTAATCACCGGGGAGCTGTTTTTT. The chain has TRBV12-5 and TRBJ2-2, with TRBD1 identical over 10 bases. The CDR3 length is 17 residues. CDR1 LGHNT and CDR2 FRNRAP come from the germline V gene. Unmatched junction bases numbered 8, after V lost 3 bases and J lost 4 bases. The variable domain in full, completed from reference TRBV12-5 and TRBJ2-2, reads DARVTQTPRHKVTEMGQEVTMRCQPILGHNTVFWYRQTMMQGLELLAYFRNRAPLDDSGMPKDRFSAEMPDATLATLKIQPSEPRDSAVYFCASGFTGTGVITGELFFGEGSRLTVL.

The chain is built from TRBV19 and TRBJ2-7, with D possibly matching TRBD2 (5 bases). Trimming cost V 1 base and J 4 bases, with 8 bases left between them. CDR3 length: 13 amino acids. In germline, CDR1 is LNHDA, CDR2 SQIVND (reference sequence). In DNA, the CDR3 is TGTGCCAGTAGTATAGCTGGGAGATACGAGCAGTACTTC. The encoded protein is CASSIAGRYEQYF.

V is TRBV7-9 and J is TRBJ2-2; maybe TRBD2 (6 bases). Trimming took off 0 bases at V and 6 bases at J, with 14 bases between the two ends. This CDR3 region has 16 residues. The V gene's germline CDR1 is SEHNR and CDR2 FQNEAQ (reference sequence). For the CDR3, the DNA is TGTGCCAGCAGCTTAGCGTATCGGGGGACGGCCGGGGAGCTGTTTTTT. Translated, it gives CASSLAYRGTAGELFF.

This chain connects TRBV30 to TRBJ2-7, with D maybe TRBD1 (7 bases). The CDR3 is 13 amino acids. V was clipped by 6 bases and J by 4 bases, with 16 bases between them. The germline V gene has CDR1 GTSNPN and CDR2 SVGIG (reference sequence). CDR3 coding DNA: TGTGCCTGCATCAGGGGGGATCGGTACGAGCAGTACTTC. Encoded protein: CACIRGDRYEQYF.

The chain employs TRBV7-3 and TRBJ2-5; a weak D match, TRBD2 (6 bases). This CDR3 has 14 residues. V lost 2 bases and J lost 5, with 12 bases in between. Germline assignment: CDR1 SGHTA and CDR2 FQGTGA. CDR3 protein: CASSLAGGGETQYF. The DNA for the CDR3 is TGTGCCAGCAGCTTAGCGGGTGGAGGGGAGACCCAGTACTTC.

The chain carries TRBV9 and TRBJ2-3; D gene unclear. Trimming pared 1 base from V and 3 bases from J, leaving 12 bases between. CDR1 and CDR2 from the germline V gene are SGDLS and YYNGEE. CDR3 length: 15 amino acids. CDR3 residues: CASSVKVAGTDTQYF. The CDR3 DNA sequence: TGTGCCAGCAGCGTAAAGGTGGCAGGTACAGATACGCAGTATTTT.

This clone appeared a single time. DNA of the CDR3: TGTGCCAGCAGCCCGGACAGGGGGCTTACTGAAGCTTTCTTT. Protein sequence: CASSPDRGLTEAFF. This chain joins TRBV7-2 and TRBJ1-1, with 11 bases identical to TRBD1. V was clipped by 5 bases and J by 5 bases; unmatched bases: 4. Germline values: CDR1 SGHTA, CDR2 FQGNSA. The CDR3 sequence is 14 residues long.

This clone has a single count. This chain uses TRBV7-8 with TRBJ1-2; D uncertain. Per germline, CDR1 SGHVS and CDR2 FQNEAQ. Trimming stripped 0 bases from V and 2 bases from J, with 7 bases between. The CDR3 has 14 residues. The CDR3 sequence: CASSLALANYGYTF. The CDR3, as DNA: TGTGCCAGCAGCTTAGCGCTAGCAAACTATGGCTACACCTTC.

This chain uses TRBV6-5 with TRBJ2-7, with 7 bases fitting TRBD1. The germline V gene has CDR1 MNHEY and CDR2 SVGAGI. The CDR3 length is 15 residues. J was trimmed by 2 bases and V by 5 bases; bases with no gene match: 9. The CDR3 DNA reads as TGTGCCAGCAGTCCTCCAGGGGGACACCCCTACGAGCAGTACTTC. Amino acids: CASSPPGGHPYEQYF.

The chain links TRBV6-1 to TRBJ1-2; 7 nucleotides agree with TRBD1. Looked up from germline, CDR1 is MNHNS and CDR2 is SASEGT. The V gene end was trimmed by 5 bases and the J gene end by 2 bases; junction bases not matched to a gene: 2. CDR3 length: 13 residues. CDR3: CASSMTGNYGYTF. CDR3 nucleotides: TGTGCCAGCAGTATGACAGGGAACTATGGCTACACCTTC.

The chain has TRBV5-1 and TRBJ2-3; D gene unclear. The CDR3 runs to 14 residues. V gave up 4 bases and J gave up 8 bases, with 17 bases separating them. Germline lookup yields CDR1 SGHRS and CDR2 YFSETQ. CDR3 in DNA: TGCGCCAGCAGCCAAACAGTTACGAGTGGTACGCAGTATTTT. Translated: CASSQTVTSGTQYF.

V is TRBV7-2 and J is TRBJ2-7; D perhaps matches TRBD1 (6 bases). The germline CDR1 and CDR2 sequences are SGHTA and FQGNSA. V lost 4 bases to trimming and J lost 3 bases, with 19 bases between them. The CDR3 consists of 16 residues. CDR3 in amino acids: CASSSNAVGGFYEQYF. The DNA for the CDR3 is TGTGCCAGCAGCTCCAATGCGGTAGGGGGATTCTACGAGCAGTACTTC. The variable domain in full, completed from reference TRBV7-2 and TRBJ2-7, reads GAGVSQSPSNKVTEKGKDVELRCDPISGHTALYWYRQSLGQGLEFLIYFQGNSAPDKSGLPSDRFSAERTGGSVSTLTIQRTQQEDSAVYLCASSSNAVGGFYEQYFGPGTRLTVT.